Shown below are 2 T cell receptor beta chains from a single sample sequenced in a study of CD8 T cell repertoires and HIV-1 epitope variants. Which antigens these TCRs recognize remains unknown. Here immunoSEQ multiplex PCR was the method, and the copy in TCRdb shows in-frame clones only, minus some. Among almost 5,000 clones listed, 65% to 70% were seen once. Sequencing was done on a sample of cultured CD8+ T cells derived from PBMCs. These receptors originate from a male donor with HIV.

This clone was seen just once. The chain uses TRBV4-1 and TRBJ2-3, with 9 nucleotides matching TRBD2. Per germline, CDR1 MGHRA and CDR2 YSYEKL. Germline trimming cut 0 bases from V and 0 bases from J; bases unmatched to any gene: 7. The CDR3 runs 18 residues. DNA of the CDR3: TGCGCCAGCAGCCAAGACCCCCCTAGCGGGACTAGCACAGATACGCAGTATTTT. Amino acids: CASSQDPPSGTSTDTQYF.

The chain uses TRBV28 and TRBJ1-5; 10 nucleotides match TRBD1. Trimming cost V 6 bases and J 5 bases; bases outside gene matches: 10. From germline, CDR1 is MDHEN and CDR2 SYDVKM. The CDR3 length is 16 residues. The CDR3 DNA sequence: TGTGCCAGCAGCCCAATCCAGGACAGGGGGGATCAGCCCCAGCATTTT. It translates to CASSPIQDRGDQPQHF.